This T cell receptor beta chain was recorded in a study of cytomegalovirus exposure and HLA in healthy donors. Primers included in the PCR were 60 Vbeta and 13 Jbeta primers. TCRdb's copy holds only in-frame clones and misses some; the assay was immunoSEQ multiplex PCR. The table includes 90,000 to 110,000 clones, around 74% detected once. CDR3 size: 21 residues. The TCR was taken from a middle-aged woman in good health and CMV-seropositive. The chain is built from TRBV21-1 and TRBJ2-4; the table's D call, TRBD1, was not checked against the DNA. TRBV21-1 is listed as a pseudogene. Input material: PBMCs. The CDR3 nucleotides are TGTGCCAGCAGCAAAGCCTGCCACAGGGGGCTTCAGGTGTGTGCCAAAAACATTCAGTACTTC. This translates into CASSKACHRGLQVCAKNIQYF.